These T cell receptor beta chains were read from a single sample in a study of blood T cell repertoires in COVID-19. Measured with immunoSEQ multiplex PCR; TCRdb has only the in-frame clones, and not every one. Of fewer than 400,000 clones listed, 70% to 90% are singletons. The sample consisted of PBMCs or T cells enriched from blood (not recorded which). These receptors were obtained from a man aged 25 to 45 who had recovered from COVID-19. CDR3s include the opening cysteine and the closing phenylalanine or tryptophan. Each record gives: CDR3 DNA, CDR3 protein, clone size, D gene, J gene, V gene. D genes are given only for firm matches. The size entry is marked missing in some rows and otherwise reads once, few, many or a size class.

CDR3nt: TGCGCCAGCAGCCAGATGGGCCTCTATGGCTACACCTTC
CDR3aa: CASSQMGLYGYTF
abundance: many
d_gene: .
j_gene: TRBJ1-2
v_gene: TRBV4-1

CDR3nt: TGTGCCTGGAGTGTACAGTCAGGGGAAAAACTGTTTTTT
CDR3aa: CAWSVQSGEKLFF
abundance: .
d_gene: .
j_gene: TRBJ1-4
v_gene: TRBV30

CDR3nt: TGTGCCAGCAGTTTAAGGGGACAACCTGAAGCTTTCTTT
CDR3aa: CASSLRGQPEAFF
abundance: .
d_gene: .
j_gene: TRBJ1-1
v_gene: TRBV12-3/TRBV12-4

CDR3nt: TGTGCCAGCAGCTCTTTTAGCCCCGATACGCAGTATTTT
CDR3aa: CASSSFSPDTQYF
abundance: .
d_gene: .
j_gene: TRBJ2-3
v_gene: TRBV7-2

CDR3nt: TGCGCCAGCAGTCAAAAGGACAGAAAGAACACTGAAGCTTTCTTT
CDR3aa: CASSQKDRKNTEAFF
abundance: .
d_gene: .
j_gene: TRBJ1-1
v_gene: TRBV23-1

CDR3nt: TGCGCCAGCACCGTTCCGGAAGACTCGGATCGGAATGAAAAACTGTTTTTT
CDR3aa: CASTVPEDSDRNEKLFF
abundance: .
d_gene: .
j_gene: TRBJ1-4
v_gene: TRBV4-1

CDR3nt: TGTGCCAGCAGTGATATGGCAGGCTATGGCTACACCTTC
CDR3aa: CASSDMAGYGYTF
abundance: once
d_gene: .
j_gene: TRBJ1-2
v_gene: TRBV2

CDR3nt: TGTGCCAGCAGCTCCCGGACAGGGACAAACTATGGCTACACCTTC
CDR3aa: CASSSRTGTNYGYTF
abundance: once
d_gene: TRBD1
j_gene: TRBJ1-2
v_gene: TRBV5-8

CDR3nt: TGTGCCACCAGTGATTTGCTGGACAGCTCAAACATTCAGTACTTC
CDR3aa: CATSDLLDSSNIQYF
abundance: .
d_gene: .
j_gene: TRBJ2-4
v_gene: TRBV24-1

CDR3nt: TGCGCCAGCAGTAGGGGACAGGGAAAAGAGACCCAGTACTTC
CDR3aa: CASSRGQGKETQYF
abundance: .
d_gene: TRBD1
j_gene: TRBJ2-5
v_gene: TRBV5-1

CDR3nt: TGTGCCAGCAGCGTGGACAGGGCCACTAATGAAAAACTGTTTTTT
CDR3aa: CASSVDRATNEKLFF
abundance: .
d_gene: .
j_gene: TRBJ1-4
v_gene: TRBV21-1

CDR3nt: TGTGCCAGTAGTATCTCTAGCGTACGGGGCAATGAGCAGTTCTTC
CDR3aa: CASSISSVRGNEQFF
abundance: .
d_gene: .
j_gene: TRBJ2-1
v_gene: TRBV19

CDR3nt: TGTGCCAGCAGTTCCCAGTACACCGGGGAGCTGTTTTTT
CDR3aa: CASSSQYTGELFF
abundance: .
d_gene: .
j_gene: TRBJ2-2
v_gene: TRBV6-5

CDR3nt: TGTGCCAGCAACTCGGGGACTAGCGGGCGAGAGACCCAGTACTTC
CDR3aa: CASNSGTSGRETQYF
abundance: .
d_gene: TRBD2
j_gene: TRBJ2-5
v_gene: TRBV7-8

CDR3nt: TGTGCCAGTAGTCGTGCCGCCCGGGGTTCGGGAGAAAAACTGTTTTTT
CDR3aa: CASSRAARGSGEKLFF
abundance: .
d_gene: .
j_gene: TRBJ1-4
v_gene: TRBV19

CDR3nt: TGTGCCATCAGCGACAGGGGCTACGAGCAGTACTTC
CDR3aa: CAISDRGYEQYF
abundance: once
d_gene: TRBD1
j_gene: TRBJ2-7
v_gene: TRBV10-3

CDR3nt: TGCGCCAGCAGCTTGAAAAGGGGGACTGAAGCTTTCTTT
CDR3aa: CASSLKRGTEAFF
abundance: .
d_gene: .
j_gene: TRBJ1-1
v_gene: TRBV5-1

CDR3nt: TGTGCCAGCAGCCCGCGCTGGGGCAGGGGCGATGGCTACACCTTC
CDR3aa: CASSPRWGRGDGYTF
abundance: .
d_gene: .
j_gene: TRBJ1-2
v_gene: TRBV27

CDR3nt: TGCGCCAGCAGTCATAGGGGCAGGGGGGCGCAGCCCCAGCATTTT
CDR3aa: CASSHRGRGAQPQHF
abundance: .
d_gene: TRBD1
j_gene: TRBJ1-5
v_gene: TRBV23-1

CDR3nt: TGCAGCGGCGTCTTAGGAGACAGGGGAGGAAAACTGTTTTTT
CDR3aa: CSGVLGDRGGKLFF
abundance: once
d_gene: TRBD1
j_gene: TRBJ1-4
v_gene: TRBV29-1

CDR3nt: TGCGCCAGCAGCTTGGGTGCTAGCGGGGATCAAGAGACCCAGTACTTC
CDR3aa: CASSLGASGDQETQYF
abundance: .
d_gene: TRBD2
j_gene: TRBJ2-5
v_gene: TRBV5-1

CDR3nt: TGTGCCAGCAGTTACGACAGGGGCTCTAACTATGGCTACACCTTC
CDR3aa: CASSYDRGSNYGYTF
abundance: .
d_gene: TRBD1
j_gene: TRBJ1-2
v_gene: TRBV6-5

CDR3nt: TGTGCCAGCAGCTTAGTGGTCAGTTCCTACGAGCAGTACTTC
CDR3aa: CASSLVVSSYEQYF
abundance: .
d_gene: .
j_gene: TRBJ2-7
v_gene: TRBV7-8

CDR3nt: TGTGCCAGCTCGTCCAACAGGGGAATGGGTGAAAAACTGTTTTTT
CDR3aa: CASSSNRGMGEKLFF
abundance: .
d_gene: TRBD1
j_gene: TRBJ1-4
v_gene: TRBV18

CDR3nt: TGTGCCAGCAGCTCCAGAGGGTCGAACACCGGGGAGCTGTTTTTT
CDR3aa: CASSSRGSNTGELFF
abundance: .
d_gene: .
j_gene: TRBJ2-2
v_gene: TRBV7-2

CDR3nt: TGCGCCAGCAGCTTGGGCAGGGGTGGTGGAGGCTACACCTTC
CDR3aa: CASSLGRGGGGYTF
abundance: once
d_gene: .
j_gene: TRBJ1-2
v_gene: TRBV5-1

CDR3nt: TGTGCCAGCAGCCCGCGGAGGGAAAGGTCAACCGGGGAGCTGTTTTTT
CDR3aa: CASSPRRERSTGELFF
abundance: .
d_gene: .
j_gene: TRBJ2-2
v_gene: TRBV7-6

CDR3nt: TGTGCCAGCAGCGCCATAGCGGGGAGCCGGGGAGAGACCCAGTACTTC
CDR3aa: CASSAIAGSRGETQYF
abundance: .
d_gene: TRBD2
j_gene: TRBJ2-5
v_gene: TRBV9

CDR3nt: TGTGCCAGCAGTTTACAGGGAACCGGGGAGCTGTTTTTT
CDR3aa: CASSLQGTGELFF
abundance: .
d_gene: .
j_gene: TRBJ2-2
v_gene: TRBV27

CDR3nt: TGTGCCAGCAGCTTGGGCCGGAGGCCCGTAACACCCCTCCACTTT
CDR3aa: CASSLGRRPVTPLHF
abundance: many
d_gene: .
j_gene: TRBJ1-6
v_gene: TRBV5-6

CDR3nt: TGTGCCAGCAGTGCCCGGGGAGGGTGGGACCAGCCCCAGCATTTT
CDR3aa: CASSARGGWDQPQHF
abundance: .
d_gene: .
j_gene: TRBJ1-5
v_gene: TRBV27

CDR3nt: TGTGCCAGCAGAGGAGAAACCGGGACAGGGGCCACCTTC
CDR3aa: CASRGETGTGATF
abundance: .
d_gene: TRBD1
j_gene: TRBJ1-2
v_gene: TRBV2

CDR3nt: TGTGCCAGCACGCAAGCCCAGGCGGGTGAGCAGTTCTTC
CDR3aa: CASTQAQAGEQFF
abundance: .
d_gene: .
j_gene: TRBJ2-1
v_gene: TRBV9

CDR3nt: TGTGCCAGCAGCTTGGGGGCGGGCAGGGGGTCGACTAACACTGAAGCTTTCTTT
CDR3aa: CASSLGAGRGSTNTEAFF
abundance: .
d_gene: TRBD1
j_gene: TRBJ1-1
v_gene: TRBV5-4

CDR3nt: TGTGCCACTCGGGACAGTGGAGACCAAACGCGAGGCTACACCTTC
CDR3aa: CATRDSGDQTRGYTF
abundance: .
d_gene: TRBD1
j_gene: TRBJ1-2
v_gene: TRBV19

CDR3nt: TGTGCCAGCTCACTCCGACAGGGCTATGAGCAGTTCTTC
CDR3aa: CASSLRQGYEQFF
abundance: .
d_gene: TRBD1
j_gene: TRBJ2-1
v_gene: TRBV18

CDR3nt: TGTGCCAGCAGCCCCCAGGACTGGGATAGGGGGAATGAGCAGTTCTTC
CDR3aa: CASSPQDWDRGNEQFF
abundance: .
d_gene: .
j_gene: TRBJ2-1
v_gene: TRBV3-1/TRBV3-2

CDR3nt: TGTGCCAGCAGCGCGGGACAGGGGGCAGAAAAACTGTTTTTT
CDR3aa: CASSAGQGAEKLFF
abundance: .
d_gene: TRBD1
j_gene: TRBJ1-4
v_gene: TRBV3-1/TRBV3-2

CDR3nt: TGCGCCAGCAGCTTGGCTGAGGGCACTGAAGCTTTCTTT
CDR3aa: CASSLAEGTEAFF
abundance: .
d_gene: .
j_gene: TRBJ1-1
v_gene: TRBV5-1

CDR3nt: TGTGCCAGCTCACCGTGGGCAGGGGCCTCCTACGAGCAGTACTTC
CDR3aa: CASSPWAGASYEQYF
abundance: .
d_gene: .
j_gene: TRBJ2-7
v_gene: TRBV18

CDR3nt: TGTGCCAGCAGTCGCGAACAGAACTATGGCTACACCTTC
CDR3aa: CASSREQNYGYTF
abundance: .
d_gene: .
j_gene: TRBJ1-2
v_gene: TRBV7-6

CDR3nt: TGCGCCAGCAGCTTCCCAGATACCGGGGAGCTGTTTTTT
CDR3aa: CASSFPDTGELFF
abundance: .
d_gene: .
j_gene: TRBJ2-2
v_gene: TRBV5-1

CDR3nt: TGTGCCACCAGTGACAGGACAGGGGGCGAGTTTTATGGCTACACCTTC
CDR3aa: CATSDRTGGEFYGYTF
abundance: few
d_gene: TRBD1
j_gene: TRBJ1-2
v_gene: TRBV24-1

CDR3nt: TGTGCCAGCAGCCTCCCCCGTGGCTACCAAGAGACCCAGTACTTC
CDR3aa: CASSLPRGYQETQYF
abundance: few
d_gene: .
j_gene: TRBJ2-5
v_gene: TRBV11-2

CDR3nt: TGTGCCAGCAGCGCTCGGACATACCGACAAGAAAAACTGTTTTTT
CDR3aa: CASSARTYRQEKLFF
abundance: .
d_gene: .
j_gene: TRBJ1-4
v_gene: TRBV7-9

CDR3nt: TGCGCCAGCAGCTCTGGAACAACGGGACTACAGGCCGAAATCCACTTC
CDR3aa: CASSSGTTGLQAEIHF
abundance: once
d_gene: TRBD2
j_gene: TRBJ2-5
v_gene: TRBV5-1

CDR3nt: TGTGCCAGCAGTCAGGGGAGAAACAATGAGCAGTTCTTC
CDR3aa: CASSQGRNNEQFF
abundance: once
d_gene: .
j_gene: TRBJ2-1
v_gene: TRBV12-3/TRBV12-4

CDR3nt: TGCAGCGTTAGGGAGTGGGCGGACGAGCAGTACTTC
CDR3aa: CSVREWADEQYF
abundance: .
d_gene: .
j_gene: TRBJ2-7
v_gene: TRBV29-1

CDR3nt: TGTGCCAGCAGCGGAGCGGGGGGGGTACGCAATGAGCAGTTCTTC
CDR3aa: CASSGAGGVRNEQFF
abundance: .
d_gene: TRBD2
j_gene: TRBJ2-1
v_gene: TRBV5-4

CDR3nt: TGTGCCAGCAGACAACCTGGGGGGACAGGGGGTGAGACTAACTATGGCTACACCTTC
CDR3aa: CASRQPGGTGGETNYGYTF
abundance: .
d_gene: TRBD1
j_gene: TRBJ1-2
v_gene: TRBV7-8

CDR3nt: TGTGCCAGTAGTATAGCCTGGACTAGCGGGGGGGCTGGGAATGAGCAGTTCTTC
CDR3aa: CASSIAWTSGGAGNEQFF
abundance: .
d_gene: TRBD2
j_gene: TRBJ2-1
v_gene: TRBV19